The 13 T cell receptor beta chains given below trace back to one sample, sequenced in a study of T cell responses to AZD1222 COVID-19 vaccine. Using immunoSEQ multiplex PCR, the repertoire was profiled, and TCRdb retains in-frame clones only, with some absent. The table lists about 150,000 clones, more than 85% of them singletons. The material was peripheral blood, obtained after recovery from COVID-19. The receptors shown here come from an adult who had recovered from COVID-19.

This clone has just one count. Here the CDR3 reads CASSQVAGQIYGYTF. In nucleotides, the CDR3 is TGTGCCAGCAGCCAAGTGGCGGGACAGATCTATGGCTACACCTTC. This chain connects TRBV14 to TRBJ1-2; 7 bases align to TRBD1. The V gene's germline CDR1 is SGHDN and CDR2 FVKESK. The J segment lost 4 bases and the V segment lost 1 base, leaving 6 bases of the junction unmatched. There are 15 residues in the CDR3.

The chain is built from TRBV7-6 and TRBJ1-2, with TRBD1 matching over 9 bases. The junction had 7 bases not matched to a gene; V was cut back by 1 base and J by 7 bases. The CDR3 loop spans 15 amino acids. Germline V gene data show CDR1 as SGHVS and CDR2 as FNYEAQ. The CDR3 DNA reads TGTGCCAGCAGCTTAGGGGGACAGGGATATCGTGGCTACACCTTC. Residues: CASSLGGQGYRGYTF.

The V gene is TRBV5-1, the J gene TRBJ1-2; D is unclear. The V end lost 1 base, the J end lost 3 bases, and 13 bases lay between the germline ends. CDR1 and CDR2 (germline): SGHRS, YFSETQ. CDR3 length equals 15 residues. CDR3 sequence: CASSLTRSGDYGYTF. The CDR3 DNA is TGCGCCAGCAGCTTGACCCGGAGTGGGGACTATGGCTACACCTTC. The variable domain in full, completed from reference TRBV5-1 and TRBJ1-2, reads KAGVTQTPRYLIKTRGQQVTLSCSPISGHRSVSWYQQTPGQGLQFLFEYFSETQRNKGNFPGRFSGRQFSNSRSEMNVSTLELGDSALYLCASSLTRSGDYGYTFGSGTRLTVV.

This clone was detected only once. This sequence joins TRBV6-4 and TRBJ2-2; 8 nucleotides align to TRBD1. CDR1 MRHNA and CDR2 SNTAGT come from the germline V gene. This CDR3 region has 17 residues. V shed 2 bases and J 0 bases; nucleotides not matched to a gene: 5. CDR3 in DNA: TGTGCCAGCAGTGACAGGGACAGGCCCGCGAACACCGGGGAGCTGTTTTTT. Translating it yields CASSDRDRPANTGELFF.

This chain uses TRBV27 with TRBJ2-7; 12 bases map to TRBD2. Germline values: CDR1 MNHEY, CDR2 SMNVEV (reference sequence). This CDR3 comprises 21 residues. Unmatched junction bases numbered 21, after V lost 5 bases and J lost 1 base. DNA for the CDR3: TGTGCCAGCAGTCCACTCGGACTAGCGGGATCAATCCGACCTACTTCCTACGAGCAGTACTTC. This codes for CASSPLGLAGSIRPTSYEQYF.

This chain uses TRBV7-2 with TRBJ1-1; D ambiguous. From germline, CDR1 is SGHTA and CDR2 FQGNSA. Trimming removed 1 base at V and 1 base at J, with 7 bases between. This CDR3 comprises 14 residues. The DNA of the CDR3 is TGTGCCAGCAGCTTAGGGTTCGGGAACACTGAAGCTTTCTTT. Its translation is CASSLGFGNTEAFF.

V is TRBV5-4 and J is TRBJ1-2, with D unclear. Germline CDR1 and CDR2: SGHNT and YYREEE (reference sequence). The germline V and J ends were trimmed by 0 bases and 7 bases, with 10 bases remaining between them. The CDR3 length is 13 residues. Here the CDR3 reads CASSLEQFGGYTF. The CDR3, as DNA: TGTGCCAGCAGCTTGGAGCAATTCGGTGGCTACACCTTC.

CDR3 region: CASSTLIVGEDLGETQYF. In nucleotides, the CDR3 is TGTGCCAGCAGTACATTAATAGTAGGGGAAGATCTCGGAGAGACCCAGTACTTC. This rearrangement joins TRBV28 to TRBJ2-5; D may be TRBD1 (5 bases). With 5 bases removed from V and 4 bases from J, the gap between germline ends came to 26 bases. This CDR3 has 18 amino acids. Germline V CDR1 and CDR2: MDHEN, SYDVKM. Complete variable domain (other parts from reference TRBV28 and TRBJ2-5): DVKVTQSSRYLVKRTGEKVFLECVQDMDHENMFWYRQDPGLGLRLIYFSYDVKMKEKGDIPEGYSVSREKKERFSLILESASTNQTSMYLCASSTLIVGEDLGETQYFGPGTRLLVL.

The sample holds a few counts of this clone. The CDR3 nucleotides are TGTGCCAGCGGTAGACAGAACCTCTATGGCTACACCTTC. It specifies CASGRQNLYGYTF. V and J are TRBV7-9 and TRBJ1-2; TRBD1 might be the D (5 bases). The V gene's germline CDR1 is SEHNR and CDR2 FQNEAQ (reference sequence). CDR3 length: 13 amino acids. V was trimmed by 8 bases and J by 4 bases, leaving 14 bases between them.

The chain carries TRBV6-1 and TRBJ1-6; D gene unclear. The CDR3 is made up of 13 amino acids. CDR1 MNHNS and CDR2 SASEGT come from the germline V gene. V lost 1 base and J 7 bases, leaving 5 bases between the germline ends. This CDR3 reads CASSEGWNSPLHF. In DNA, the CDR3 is TGTGCCAGCAGTGAAGGATGGAATTCACCCCTCCACTTT.

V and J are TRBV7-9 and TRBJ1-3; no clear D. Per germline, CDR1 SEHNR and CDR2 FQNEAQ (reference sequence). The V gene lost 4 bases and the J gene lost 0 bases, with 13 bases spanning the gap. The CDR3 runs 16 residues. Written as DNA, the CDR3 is TGTGCCAGCAGCTCCCGGGCCCCGAGCTCTGGAAACACCATATATTTT. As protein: CASSSRAPSSGNTIYF.

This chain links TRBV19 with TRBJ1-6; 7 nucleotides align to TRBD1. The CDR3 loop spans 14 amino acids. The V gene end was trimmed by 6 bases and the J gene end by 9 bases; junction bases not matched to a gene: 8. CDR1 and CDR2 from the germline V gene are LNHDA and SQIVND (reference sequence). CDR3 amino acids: CASSTGTEGSPLHF. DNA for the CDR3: TGTGCCAGTAGCACCGGGACAGAAGGTTCACCCCTCCACTTT.

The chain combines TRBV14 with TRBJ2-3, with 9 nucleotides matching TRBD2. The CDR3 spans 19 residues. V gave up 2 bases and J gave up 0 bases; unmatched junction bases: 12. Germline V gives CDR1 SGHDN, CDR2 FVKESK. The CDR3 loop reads CASSQLRLAGTFSTDTQYF. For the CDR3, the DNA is TGTGCCAGCAGCCAATTACGTCTAGCGGGGACCTTTAGCACAGATACGCAGTATTTT. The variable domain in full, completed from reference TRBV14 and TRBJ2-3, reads EAGVTQFPSHSVIEKGQTVTLRCDPISGHDNLYWYRRVMGKEIKFLLHFVKESKQDESGMPNNRFLAERTGGTYSTLKVQPAELEDSGVYFCASSQLRLAGTFSTDTQYFGPGTRLTVL.